Listed below are T cell receptor beta chains from one sample, sequenced in a study of blood T cell repertoires in COVID-19. Clones were read by immunoSEQ multiplex PCR, and TCRdb kept only the in-frame ones, dropping some. The sample lists around 270,000 clones, roughly 84% occurring once. Sequenced material: peripheral blood. The receptors were sampled from a man in his sixties with acute or convalescent COVID-19. CDR3s include the opening cysteine and the closing phenylalanine or tryptophan. The D gene is left open where the match is weak. Clone sizes are given selectively: once, few, many, or a class where the clone is expanded.

j_gene: TRBJ1-5
v_gene: TRBV21-1
abundance: -
d_gene: -
CDR3aa: CASSKLQGARSNQPQHF
CDR3nt: TGTGCCAGCAGCAAGCTTCAGGGGGCGAGAAGCAATCAGCCCCAGCATTTT

j_gene: TRBJ1-1
v_gene: TRBV6-2/TRBV6-3
abundance: -
d_gene: -
CDR3aa: CASSYSGGSREAFF
CDR3nt: TGTGCCAGCAGTTACTCGGGAGGTTCGCGTGAAGCTTTCTTT

j_gene: TRBJ1-2
v_gene: TRBV29-1
abundance: -
d_gene: -
CDR3aa: CSVEPKDSSLVGGYTF
CDR3nt: TGCAGCGTTGAACCGAAGGACAGCTCCCTTGTTGGCGGCTACACCTTC

j_gene: TRBJ2-7
v_gene: TRBV5-1
abundance: -
d_gene: -
CDR3aa: CASSLAGSLSSYEQYF
CDR3nt: TGCGCCAGCAGCTTGGCAGGCAGCCTGAGCTCCTACGAGCAGTACTTC

j_gene: TRBJ2-2
v_gene: TRBV7-2
abundance: -
d_gene: TRBD2
CDR3aa: CASSLSPSGSGYTGELFF
CDR3nt: TGTGCCAGCAGCTTATCCCCTAGCGGGAGCGGGTATACCGGGGAGCTGTTTTTT

j_gene: TRBJ1-1
v_gene: TRBV3-1/TRBV3-2
abundance: once
d_gene: -
CDR3aa: CASSQLLTGTFTEAFF
CDR3nt: TGTGCCAGCAGCCAACTTCTGACAGGAACTTTCACTGAAGCTTTCTTT

j_gene: TRBJ2-1
v_gene: TRBV5-1
abundance: -
d_gene: TRBD2
CDR3aa: CASSLAMGLAGPSYNEQFF
CDR3nt: TGCGCCAGCAGCTTGGCGATGGGACTAGCGGGCCCCTCCTACAATGAGCAGTTCTTC

j_gene: TRBJ1-1
v_gene: TRBV12-3/TRBV12-4
abundance: once
d_gene: -
CDR3aa: CASSERDTEAFF
CDR3nt: TGTGCCAGCAGCGAGAGAGACACTGAAGCTTTCTTT

j_gene: TRBJ2-1
v_gene: TRBV9
abundance: once
d_gene: -
CDR3aa: CASMGPHNEQFF
CDR3nt: TGTGCCAGCATGGGGCCCCACAATGAGCAGTTCTTC

j_gene: TRBJ1-1
v_gene: TRBV11-2
abundance: once
d_gene: -
CDR3aa: CASSLRGSEAFF
CDR3nt: TGTGCCAGCAGCTTACGGGGTTCTGAAGCTTTCTTT

j_gene: TRBJ2-7
v_gene: TRBV19
abundance: once
d_gene: TRBD2
CDR3aa: CASSIELERECIIEYF
CDR3nt: TGTGCCAGTAGTATAGAGTTGGAGCGGGAGTGTATTATCGAGTACTTC

j_gene: TRBJ2-7
v_gene: TRBV6-6
abundance: -
d_gene: TRBD2
CDR3aa: CASSSPSGRVYEQYF
CDR3nt: TGTGCCAGCAGTAGCCCTAGCGGGAGGGTCTACGAGCAGTACTTC

j_gene: TRBJ2-5
v_gene: TRBV6-5
abundance: -
d_gene: TRBD2
CDR3aa: CASSYSGGGQETQYF
CDR3nt: TGTGCCAGCAGTTACTCGGGCGGGGGCCAAGAGACCCAGTACTTC

j_gene: TRBJ1-1
v_gene: TRBV27
abundance: once
d_gene: -
CDR3aa: CASSRRQTPAPMNTEAFF
CDR3nt: TGTGCCAGCAGTCGGCGACAGACACCCGCCCCCATGAACACTGAAGCTTTCTTT

j_gene: TRBJ1-3
v_gene: TRBV10-3
abundance: -
d_gene: -
CDR3aa: CAISPGQFHSGNTIYF
CDR3nt: TGTGCCATCAGTCCTGGACAGTTCCACTCTGGAAACACCATATATTTT

j_gene: TRBJ2-5
v_gene: TRBV7-8
abundance: -
d_gene: TRBD1
CDR3aa: CASSLDREETQYF
CDR3nt: TGTGCCAGCAGCTTGGACAGGGAGGAGACCCAGTACTTC

j_gene: TRBJ2-7
v_gene: TRBV27
abundance: -
d_gene: -
CDR3aa: CASSFSRDSSYEQYF
CDR3nt: TGTGCCAGCAGTTTTTCCCGGGACTCCTCCTACGAGCAGTACTTC

j_gene: TRBJ1-3
v_gene: TRBV3-1/TRBV3-2
abundance: few
d_gene: -
CDR3aa: CASSRARLVSGNTIYF
CDR3nt: TGTGCCAGCAGCCGGGCTCGACTAGTCTCTGGAAACACCATATATTTT

j_gene: TRBJ2-5
v_gene: TRBV11-2
abundance: -
d_gene: TRBD2
CDR3aa: CASSLGTSGGSGRETQYF
CDR3nt: TGTGCCAGCAGCTTAGGAACTAGCGGGGGGTCCGGCCGGGAGACCCAGTACTTC

j_gene: TRBJ1-4
v_gene: TRBV27
abundance: -
d_gene: TRBD1
CDR3aa: CASRLTGNNEKLFF
CDR3nt: TGTGCCAGTCGTTTGACAGGGAACAATGAAAAACTGTTTTTT

j_gene: TRBJ2-1
v_gene: TRBV29-1
abundance: -
d_gene: -
CDR3aa: CSVDGGTEQFF
CDR3nt: TGCAGCGTTGACGGCGGGACTGAGCAGTTCTTC

j_gene: TRBJ2-5
v_gene: TRBV3-1/TRBV3-2
abundance: -
d_gene: TRBD2
CDR3aa: CASSQATSGGARETQYF
CDR3nt: TGTGCCAGCAGCCAAGCGACTAGCGGGGGGGCGAGGGAGACCCAGTACTTC

j_gene: TRBJ2-7
v_gene: TRBV18
abundance: -
d_gene: -
CDR3aa: CASSPGAVSFYEQYF
CDR3nt: TGTGCCAGCTCCCCAGGGGCAGTCTCCTTTTACGAGCAGTACTTC

j_gene: TRBJ2-7
v_gene: TRBV28
abundance: -
d_gene: TRBD2
CDR3aa: CASTDPPGTSGTSYEQYF
CDR3nt: TGTGCCAGCACCGACCCACCCGGGACTAGCGGGACATCCTACGAGCAGTACTTC

j_gene: TRBJ2-1
v_gene: TRBV18
abundance: -
d_gene: TRBD1
CDR3aa: CASSPQNPGQGGNEQFF
CDR3nt: TGTGCCAGCTCACCCCAAAACCCGGGACAGGGGGGGAATGAGCAGTTCTTC

j_gene: TRBJ2-1
v_gene: TRBV28
abundance: -
d_gene: TRBD1
CDR3aa: CASSLWGQGSYNEQFF
CDR3nt: TGTGCCAGCAGTTTATGGGGACAGGGGTCCTACAATGAGCAGTTCTTC

j_gene: TRBJ1-3
v_gene: TRBV9
abundance: few
d_gene: -
CDR3aa: CASSVGQGEDTIYF
CDR3nt: TGTGCCAGCAGCGTTGGTCAGGGTGAAGACACCATATATTTT

j_gene: TRBJ2-7
v_gene: TRBV6-2/TRBV6-3
abundance: -
d_gene: TRBD2
CDR3aa: CASSSQGLSYEQYF
CDR3nt: TGTGCCAGCAGTAGCCAGGGACTATCCTACGAGCAGTACTTC

j_gene: TRBJ2-4
v_gene: TRBV19
abundance: few
d_gene: -
CDR3aa: CASSIDLGGTKNIQYF
CDR3nt: TGTGCCAGTAGTATAGATCTCGGGGGAACCAAAAACATTCAGTACTTC

j_gene: TRBJ1-1
v_gene: TRBV7-8
abundance: -
d_gene: TRBD1
CDR3aa: CASSLAGTGYTEAFF
CDR3nt: TGTGCCAGCAGCTTAGCGGGGACAGGGTATACTGAAGCTTTCTTT

j_gene: TRBJ2-3
v_gene: TRBV19
abundance: -
d_gene: TRBD2
CDR3aa: CASSIRGRGTDTQYF
CDR3nt: TGTGCCAGTAGTATCCGCGGGAGAGGCACAGATACGCAGTATTTT

j_gene: TRBJ2-3
v_gene: TRBV7-3
abundance: -
d_gene: TRBD2
CDR3aa: CASSLIAGGTDTQYF
CDR3nt: TGTGCCAGCAGCTTAATAGCGGGGGGGACAGATACGCAGTATTTT

j_gene: TRBJ2-7
v_gene: TRBV3-1/TRBV3-2
abundance: -
d_gene: -
CDR3aa: CASSQDPVWGESDEQYF
CDR3nt: TGTGCCAGCAGCCAAGATCCAGTCTGGGGGGAGTCCGACGAGCAGTACTTC

j_gene: TRBJ1-2
v_gene: TRBV2
abundance: -
d_gene: -
CDR3aa: CASSGNGYGGYTF
CDR3nt: TGTGCCAGCAGTGGAAACGGGTATGGGGGCTACACCTTC

j_gene: TRBJ1-1
v_gene: TRBV10-2
abundance: -
d_gene: -
CDR3aa: CASSEGLLIRGYTEAFF
CDR3nt: TGCGCCAGCAGTGAGGGACTCCTGATTCGGGGTTACACTGAAGCTTTCTTT

j_gene: TRBJ2-7
v_gene: TRBV2
abundance: -
d_gene: TRBD1
CDR3aa: CASTLFPGTGPGYEQYF
CDR3nt: TGTGCCAGCACGTTATTCCCCGGGACAGGGCCTGGCTACGAGCAGTACTTC

j_gene: TRBJ2-6
v_gene: TRBV18
abundance: once
d_gene: -
CDR3aa: CASSPLRGGVRANVLTF
CDR3nt: TGTGCCAGCTCACCCCTACGCGGCGGGGTTAGGGCCAACGTCCTGACTTTC

j_gene: TRBJ2-2
v_gene: TRBV28
abundance: -
d_gene: TRBD2
CDR3aa: CASSLWENSGGNTGELFF
CDR3nt: TGTGCCAGCAGTTTATGGGAGAATAGCGGGGGAAACACCGGGGAGCTGTTTTTT

j_gene: TRBJ2-2
v_gene: TRBV2
abundance: -
d_gene: -
CDR3aa: CASQVETLSGELFF
CDR3nt: TGTGCCAGCCAGGTCGAAACCCTAAGCGGGGAGCTGTTTTTT

j_gene: TRBJ2-7
v_gene: TRBV9
abundance: -
d_gene: -
CDR3aa: CASSVGDYEQYF
CDR3nt: TGTGCCAGCAGCGTAGGCGACTACGAGCAGTACTTC

j_gene: TRBJ1-1
v_gene: TRBV18
abundance: -
d_gene: -
CDR3aa: CASSPARVPNTEAFF
CDR3nt: TGTGCCAGCTCCCCGGCCCGGGTTCCGAACACTGAAGCTTTCTTT

j_gene: TRBJ2-3
v_gene: TRBV10-1
abundance: -
d_gene: -
CDR3aa: CASSEYSSRVDTQYF
CDR3nt: TGCGCCAGCAGTGAGTATAGTTCCAGGGTGGATACGCAGTATTTT

j_gene: TRBJ1-3
v_gene: TRBV7-8
abundance: -
d_gene: -
CDR3aa: CASSSPPGVAGNTIYF
CDR3nt: TGTGCCAGCAGCTCACCTCCGGGGGTGGCCGGAAACACCATATATTTT

j_gene: TRBJ1-1
v_gene: TRBV6-5
abundance: -
d_gene: -
CDR3aa: CASSYPPGTEAFF
CDR3nt: TGTGCCAGCAGTTACCCCCCCGGCACTGAAGCTTTCTTT

j_gene: TRBJ1-1
v_gene: TRBV28
abundance: few
d_gene: TRBD1
CDR3aa: CASSLWGTGGVTEAFF
CDR3nt: TGTGCCAGCAGTTTATGGGGGACAGGGGGAGTCACTGAAGCTTTCTTT

j_gene: TRBJ2-7
v_gene: TRBV6-5
abundance: -
d_gene: -
CDR3aa: CASSYSMPGDSYEQYF
CDR3nt: TGTGCCAGCAGTTACTCGATGCCAGGGGACTCCTACGAGCAGTACTTC

j_gene: TRBJ2-6
v_gene: TRBV30
abundance: -
d_gene: -
CDR3aa: CAWSFRGGAGANVLTF
CDR3nt: TGTGCCTGGAGCTTCCGAGGGGGGGCTGGGGCCAACGTCCTGACTTTC

j_gene: TRBJ2-3
v_gene: TRBV9
abundance: once
d_gene: -
CDR3aa: CASSPHEAGPQYF
CDR3nt: TGTGCCAGCAGCCCCCATGAGGCGGGTCCGCAGTATTTT

j_gene: TRBJ2-1
v_gene: TRBV11-2
abundance: -
d_gene: TRBD2
CDR3aa: CASRSTSGRNSYNEQFF
CDR3nt: TGTGCCAGCAGGTCCACTAGCGGGAGAAACTCCTACAATGAGCAGTTCTTC

j_gene: TRBJ2-5
v_gene: TRBV6-5
abundance: -
d_gene: -
CDR3aa: CASSSGQARETQYF
CDR3nt: TGTGCCAGCAGTTCGGGACAAGCGAGGGAGACCCAGTACTTC

j_gene: TRBJ2-7
v_gene: TRBV20-1
abundance: -
d_gene: TRBD2
CDR3aa: CSASRTSAYPYEQYF
CDR3nt: TGCAGTGCTAGTCGTACTAGCGCCTATCCCTACGAGCAGTACTTC

j_gene: TRBJ2-3
v_gene: TRBV7-2
abundance: once
d_gene: -
CDR3aa: CASSFTTPNTDTQYF
CDR3nt: TGTGCCAGCAGCTTTACGACACCTAACACCGATACGCAGTATTTT

j_gene: TRBJ1-2
v_gene: TRBV2
abundance: many
d_gene: TRBD1
CDR3aa: CASTLGQGAGYTF
CDR3nt: TGTGCCAGCACCTTGGGACAGGGGGCTGGCTACACCTTC